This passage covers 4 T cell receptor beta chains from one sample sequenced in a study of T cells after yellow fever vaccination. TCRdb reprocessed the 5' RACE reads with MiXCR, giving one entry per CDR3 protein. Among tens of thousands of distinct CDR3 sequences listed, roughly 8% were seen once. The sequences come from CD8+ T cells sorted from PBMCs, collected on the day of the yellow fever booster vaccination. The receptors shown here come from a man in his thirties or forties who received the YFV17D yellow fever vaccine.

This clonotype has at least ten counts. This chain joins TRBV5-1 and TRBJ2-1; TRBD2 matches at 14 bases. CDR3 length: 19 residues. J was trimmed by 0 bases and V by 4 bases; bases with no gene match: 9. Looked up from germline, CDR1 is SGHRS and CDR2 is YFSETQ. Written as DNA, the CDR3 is TGCGCCAGCAGCGGTAGGACTAGCGGGAGGACCTTCTCCTACAATGAGCAGTTCTTC. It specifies CASSGRTSGRTFSYNEQFF.

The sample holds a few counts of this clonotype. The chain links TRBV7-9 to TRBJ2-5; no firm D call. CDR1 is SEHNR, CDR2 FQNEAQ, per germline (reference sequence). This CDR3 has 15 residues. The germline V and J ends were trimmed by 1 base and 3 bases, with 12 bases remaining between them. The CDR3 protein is CASSLGFGGKETQYF. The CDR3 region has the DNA TGTGCCAGCAGCTTAGGATTTGGTGGGAAAGAGACCCAGTACTTC.

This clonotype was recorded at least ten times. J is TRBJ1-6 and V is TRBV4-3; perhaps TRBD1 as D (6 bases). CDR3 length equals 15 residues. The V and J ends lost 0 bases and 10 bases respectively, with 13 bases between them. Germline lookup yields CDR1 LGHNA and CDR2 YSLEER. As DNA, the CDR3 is TGCGCCAGCAGCCAAGATGGGGGGCGTTCGTCACCCCTCCACTTT. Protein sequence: CASSQDGGRSSPLHF.

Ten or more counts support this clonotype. CDR3 in amino acids: CASSQDKGQAYEQYF. In DNA, the CDR3 is TGCGCCAGCAGCCAAGATAAGGGACAAGCCTACGAGCAGTACTTC. This chain joins TRBV4-1 and TRBJ2-7; possible D gene TRBD1, 6 bases. V lost 0 bases and J lost 2, with 11 bases in between. This CDR3 spans 15 amino acids. CDR1 is MGHRA and CDR2 is YSYEKL in the germline V gene.